The next 14 T cell receptor beta chains were all read from a single sample in a study of cytomegalovirus exposure and HLA in healthy donors. PCR involved 60 Vbeta and 13 Jbeta primers. Data came from immunoSEQ multiplex PCR; TCRdb stores just in-frame clones and leaves some out. The sample includes about 190,000 clones, about 85% of them seen just once. Material for sequencing was PBMCs. These receptor sequences come from a woman between 50 and 59 years old in good health and CMV-seronegative.

The rearrangement links TRBV5-5 to TRBJ1-2, with D hard to call. The V gene lost 2 bases and the J gene lost 3 bases, with 8 bases spanning the gap. Germline-derived CDR1 and CDR2 are SGHKS and YYEKEE (reference sequence). This CDR3 has 13 residues. The CDR3 protein is CASSFGDHYGYTF. The CDR3 region has the DNA TGTGCCAGCAGCTTCGGGGATCACTATGGCTACACCTTC.

This rearrangement joins TRBV27 to TRBJ2-3, with D maybe TRBD2 (6 bases). There are 14 residues in the CDR3. V was shortened by 6 bases and J by 3 bases, with 13 bases between the two germline ends. CDR1 is MNHEY, CDR2 SMNVEV, per germline (reference sequence). CDR3 region: CASRGGFGTDTQYF. The CDR3 DNA follows: TGTGCCAGCAGGGGAGGTTTTGGAACAGATACGCAGTATTTT.

This chain connects TRBV18 to TRBJ2-7, with TRBD1 identical over 10 bases. CDR3 length: 15 amino acids. Germline assignment: CDR1 KGHSH and CDR2 LQKENI. Germline trimming cut 5 bases from V and 3 bases from J; bases unmatched to any gene: 7. The CDR3 region is CASSAGTGAIYEQYF. The CDR3 coding sequence is TGTGCCAGCTCAGCCGGGACAGGGGCTATCTACGAGCAGTACTTC.

CDR3 bases: TGCGCCAGCACAAGGTTGCGACAGGCGAACACTGAAGCTTTCTTT. It codes for CASTRLRQANTEAFF. The chain carries TRBV4-1 and TRBJ1-1, with D perhaps TRBD1 (6 bases). With 7 bases removed from V and 1 base from J, the gap between germline ends came to 16 bases. Germline V gene data show CDR1 as MGHRA and CDR2 as YSYEKL. CDR3 length: 15 residues.

This clone was seen only once. A junction end diverges from the germline sequence, so it may reflect a read error. This rearrangement joins TRBV7-7 to TRBJ2-5; 9 bases are a match to TRBD1. CDR3 length: 16 amino acids. Germline CDR1 is SSHAT and CDR2 is FNYEAQ (reference sequence). The DNA of the CDR3 is TGTGCTAGCAGCCCCATACAGGGGGCAAATGGAGAGACCCAGTACTTC. Its translation is CASSPIQGANGETQYF. The variable domain in full, completed from reference TRBV7-7 and TRBJ2-5, reads GAGVSQSPRYKVTKRGQDVTLRCDPISSHATLYWYQQALGQGPEFLTYFNYEAQPDKSGLPSDRFSAERPEGSISTLTIQRTEQRDSAMYRCASSPIQGANGETQYFGPGTRLLVL.

V and J are TRBV4-1 and TRBJ1-1, with TRBD1 matching 9 bases. Trimming took 5 bases from V and 0 from J; bases not matched to a gene: 7. The germline gives CDR1 MGHRA, CDR2 YSYEKL. This CDR3 spans 16 amino acids. CDR3 coding DNA: TGCGCCAGCAGCTTCCCGGGACAGGGCATGAACACTGAAGCTTTCTTT. Translated: CASSFPGQGMNTEAFF.

Of note for this clone: A read error may account for a junction end that differs from germline. The chain joins TRBV29-1 to TRBJ1-2, with 7 bases identical to TRBD1. Germline CDR1 SQVTM, CDR2 ANQGSEA. There are 14 residues in the CDR3. The chain's CDR3 is CSVLTGARYYGHTF. Written as DNA, the CDR3 is TGCAGCGTTTTAACAGGGGCACGCTACTATGGCCACACCTTC.

The J gene is TRBJ2-2, the V gene TRBV5-6, with D unclear. V lost 0 bases and J lost 4, with 10 bases in between. Germline V gives CDR1 SGHDT, CDR2 YYEEEE. The CDR3 contains 15 residues. As DNA, the CDR3 is TGTGCCAGCAGCTTGGTGGAGCGTTCCACCGGGGAGCTGTTTTTT. Translating gives CASSLVERSTGELFF.

The chain links TRBV5-4 to TRBJ1-2, with D possibly TRBD1 on 6 matching bases. V was trimmed by 4 bases and J by 3 bases, leaving 19 bases between them. The germline CDR1 and CDR2 sequences are SGHNT and YYREEE (reference sequence). The CDR3 length is 16 residues. CDR3 amino acids: CASSLGGGRFDYGYTF. CDR3 nucleotides: TGTGCCAGCAGCCTCGGGGGGGGGCGGTTTGACTATGGCTACACCTTC.

J is TRBJ2-3 and V is TRBV4-3, with 12 positions matching TRBD2. The CDR3 is 16 residues long. V trimming: 3 bases; J trimming: 10 bases; junction bases outside the gene matches: 11. Looked up from germline, CDR1 is LGHNA and CDR2 is YSLEER. The CDR3: CASSQARTSGDNPQYF. CDR3 in DNA: TGCGCCAGCAGCCAGGCAAGGACTAGCGGGGATAACCCGCAGTATTTT.

In this sample, this clone turned up once. The chain recombines TRBV27 with TRBJ1-2; 8 bases agree with TRBD1. V lost 6 bases and J lost 0; bases outside the gene matches: 12. This CDR3 region has 17 residues. Per germline, CDR1 MNHEY and CDR2 SMNVEV (reference sequence). DNA of the CDR3: TGTGCCAGCAGAAGACAGGGGCCCTCTCTTGCTAACTATGGCTACACCTTC. This codes for CASRRQGPSLANYGYTF.

This sequence joins TRBV7-2 and TRBJ2-3; 10 bases agree with TRBD2. After removal of 5 bases from V and 4 bases from J, the junction contained 6 bases not matched to a gene. CDR1 and CDR2 from the germline V gene are SGHTA and FQGNSA. There are 15 residues in the CDR3. The CDR3 sequence is CASSPSGRGPDTQYF. DNA of the CDR3: TGTGCCAGCAGCCCGAGCGGGAGGGGACCAGATACGCAGTATTTT.

The CDR3 DNA follows: TGTGCCAGCAGTCCCGCCCCCCCGGACTATGGCTACACCTTC. Its protein is CASSPAPPDYGYTF. V gene TRBV28 combines with J gene TRBJ1-2, with D uncertain. Trimming pared 5 bases from V and 3 bases from J, leaving 13 bases between. Germline values: CDR1 MDHEN, CDR2 SYDVKM. The CDR3 runs to 14 residues.

J is TRBJ1-1 and V is TRBV7-8; no clear D. V was clipped by 1 base and J by 1 base, with 4 bases between them. Germline CDR1 SGHVS, CDR2 FQNEAQ. The CDR3 runs 13 residues. The CDR3 DNA reads as TGTGCCAGCAGCTTAGACAAGAACACTGAAGCTTTCTTT. It encodes CASSLDKNTEAFF. The full variable domain, with the rest looked up from reference TRBV7-8 and TRBJ1-1, is GAGVSQSPRYKVAKRGQDVALRCDPISGHVSLFWYQQALGQGPEFLTYFQNEAQLDKSGLPSDRFFAERPEGSVSTLKIQRTQQEDSAVYLCASSLDKNTEAFFGQGTRLTVV.